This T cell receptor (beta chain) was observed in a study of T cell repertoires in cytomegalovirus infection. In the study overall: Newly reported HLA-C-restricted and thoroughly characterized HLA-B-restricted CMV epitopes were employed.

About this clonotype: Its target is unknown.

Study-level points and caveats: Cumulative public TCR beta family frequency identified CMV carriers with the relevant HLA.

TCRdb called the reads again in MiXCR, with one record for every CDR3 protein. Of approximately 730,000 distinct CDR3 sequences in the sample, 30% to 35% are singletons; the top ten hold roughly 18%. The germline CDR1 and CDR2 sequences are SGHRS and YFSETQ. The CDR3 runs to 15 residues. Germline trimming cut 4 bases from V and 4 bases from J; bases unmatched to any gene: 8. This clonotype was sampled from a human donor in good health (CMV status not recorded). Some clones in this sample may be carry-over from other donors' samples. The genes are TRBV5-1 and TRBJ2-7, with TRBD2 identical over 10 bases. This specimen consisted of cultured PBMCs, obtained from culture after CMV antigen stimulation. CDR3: CASSRGTSVGYEQYF. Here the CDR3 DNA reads TGCGCCAGCAGCCGCGGGACTAGCGTTGGGTACGAGCAGTACTTC.